The following is a T cell receptor (beta chain) sequence with its context. The method was immunoSEQ multiplex PCR; TCRdb's version includes in-frame clones alone and lacks a portion of them. The sample yields approximately 500,000 clones, 60% to 80% seen once. The source of the sample is a study of shared clonotypes between healthy human individuals. From germline, CDR1 is SEHNR and CDR2 FQNEAQ (reference sequence). The CDR3 loop spans 18 amino acids. Trimming cost V 1 base and J 0 bases; bases outside gene matches: 1. The V call is TRBV7-9, the J call TRBJ2-1; 15 nucleotides match TRBD2. Material for sequencing was PBMCs. The clonotype originates from a woman aged 40-49 years in good health. Some clones in this sample may be carry-over from other donors' samples. CDR3 nucleotide sequence: TGTGCCAGCAGCTTAGGGGGACTAGCGGGAGGCTCCTACAATGAGCAGTTCTTC. Its protein is CASSLGGLAGGSYNEQFF.